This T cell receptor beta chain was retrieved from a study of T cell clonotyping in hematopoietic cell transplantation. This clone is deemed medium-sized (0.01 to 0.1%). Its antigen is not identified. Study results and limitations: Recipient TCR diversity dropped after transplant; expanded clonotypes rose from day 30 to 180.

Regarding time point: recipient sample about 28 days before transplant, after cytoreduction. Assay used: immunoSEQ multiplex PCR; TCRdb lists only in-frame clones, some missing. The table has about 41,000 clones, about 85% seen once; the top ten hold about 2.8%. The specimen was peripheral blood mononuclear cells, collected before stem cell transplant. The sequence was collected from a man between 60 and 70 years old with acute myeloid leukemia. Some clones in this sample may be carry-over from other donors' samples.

This chain's CDR3 is CASSVDVVSYEQYF. CDR3 nucleotides: TGTGCCAGCAGCGTAGACGTGGTTTCCTACGAGCAGTACTTC. The chain uses TRBV9 and TRBJ2-7; D remains ambiguous. The CDR3 has 14 amino acids. Trimming removed 0 bases from V and 1 base from J, with 8 bases in between. Per germline, CDR1 SGDLS and CDR2 YYNGEE.